The 9 T cell receptor beta chains below were found in one sample sequenced in a study of control samples from healthy donors and cancer patients (dated by TCRdb to the early 2020s). The library was obtained by the immunoSEQ multiplex PCR assay. What TCRdb holds here is the immuneACCESS table cut down to in-frame rearrangements. Part of the clones is not present; checked against another copy, under half of the missing clones reflect an unresolved V gene, and the others are unexplained. The sample table records roughly 80,000 clones; 70% to 90% of these occur just once. The ten largest clones add up to 5.7% of the sample. The sequencing sample was made of blood. All receptors come from a woman aged 45-60 years in good health.

The V and J genes are TRBV6-5 and TRBJ2-3; D assignment may be TRBD1 or TRBD2 (5 bases each). The V end lost 2 bases, the J end lost 4 bases, and 16 bases lay between the germline ends. CDR1 and CDR2 (germline): MNHEY, SVGAGI. This CDR3 has 16 amino acids. CDR3 loop: CASSYAPARGSDTQYF. The CDR3 DNA follows: TGTGCCAGCAGTTACGCCCCAGCACGGGGCTCAGATACGCAGTATTTT.

The chain employs TRBV9 and TRBJ1-2; weak D call: TRBD1 (6 bases). The CDR3 sequence is 15 residues long. The germline gives CDR1 SGDLS, CDR2 YYNGEE. V was pared by 4 bases and J by 7 bases, with 20 bases between. The DNA of the CDR3 is TGTGCCAGCAGCCGGGCCGGGGGGGCGCGGGGTGGCTACACCTTC. Translation: CASSRAGGARGGYTF. Filled out from reference TRBV9 and TRBJ1-2, the complete variable domain reads DSGVTQTPKHLITATGQRVTLRCSPRSGDLSVYWYQQSLDQGLQFLIQYYNGEERAKGNILERFSAQQFPDLHSELNLSSLELGDSALYFCASSRAGGARGGYTFGSGTRLTVV.

This clone has just one count. The chain recombines TRBV2 with TRBJ2-7; TRBD2 matches at 10 bases. The V segment lost 8 bases and the J segment 0 bases; nucleotides outside the gene matches: 4. The CDR3 consists of 14 residues. Germline CDR1 SNHLY, CDR2 FYNNEI. As DNA, the CDR3 is TGTGCCAGCCAATGGACTAGCGGCTCCTACGAGCAGTACTTC. Its protein product is CASQWTSGSYEQYF. Supplemented by reference TRBV2 and TRBJ2-7, the full variable domain reads EPEVTQTPSHQVTQMGQEVILRCVPISNHLYFYWYRQILGQKVEFLVSFYNNEISEKSEIFDDQFSVERPDGSNFTLKIRSTKLEDSAMYFCASQWTSGSYEQYFGPGTRLTVT.

V usage is TRBV14 and J usage is TRBJ1-1, with 7 bases that match TRBD1. Germline V CDR1 and CDR2: SGHDN, FVKESK. V was pared by 3 bases and J by 0 bases, with 10 bases of the junction left unmatched. This CDR3 has 17 amino acids. CDR3 sequence reads: CASSQQTGSLVNTEAFF. The CDR3 nucleotides are TGTGCCAGCAGCCAGCAGACAGGGAGTTTGGTGAACACTGAAGCTTTCTTT.

The chain carries TRBV19 and TRBJ1-3; D uncertain. V shed 3 bases and J shed 4 bases, with 7 bases lying between them. In germline, CDR1 is LNHDA, CDR2 SQIVND (reference sequence). CDR3 length equals 13 residues. CDR3 sequence reads: CASSMEAGNTIYF. CDR3 nucleotides: TGTGCCAGTAGTATGGAGGCCGGAAACACCATATATTTT.

The V call is TRBV2, the J call TRBJ2-7, with a tentative D call TRBD1 (6 bases). CDR1 SNHLY and CDR2 FYNNEI come from the germline V gene. V was trimmed by 6 bases and J by 6 bases, leaving 12 bases between them. The length of the CDR3 is 12 residues. Here the CDR3 reads CASSYTGSEQYF. The CDR3 DNA reads TGTGCCAGCAGCTACACAGGGTCCGAGCAGTACTTC.

The chain carries TRBV23-1 and TRBJ2-5; D not certain. TRBV23-1 is classed as an ORF, of uncertain function. This CDR3 comprises 16 residues. V shed 0 bases and J shed 5 bases, with 16 bases lying between them. The DNA for the CDR3 is TGCGCCAGCAGTCAATCGGGCCGGCCGGTTAGGGAGACCCAGTACTTC. Translating it yields CASSQSGRPVRETQYF.

V usage is TRBV19 and J usage is TRBJ2-7; D not resolved. The CDR3 consists of 12 residues. CDR1 and CDR2 (germline): LNHDA, SQIVND (reference sequence). Trimming cost V 8 bases and J 6 bases, with 14 bases left between them. The CDR3 region is CASPWARIEQYF. CDR3 in DNA: TGTGCCAGTCCCTGGGCGAGGATCGAGCAGTACTTC.

The DNA of the CDR3 is TGTGCCAGCAGTAAGGACACGGCGGATACGCAGTATTTT. Amino acids: CASSKDTADTQYF. The chain links TRBV12-3 or TRBV12-4 to TRBJ2-3; TRBD1 might be the D (5 bases). V was shortened by 5 bases and J by 6 bases, with 12 bases between the two germline ends. The length of the CDR3 is 13 residues.